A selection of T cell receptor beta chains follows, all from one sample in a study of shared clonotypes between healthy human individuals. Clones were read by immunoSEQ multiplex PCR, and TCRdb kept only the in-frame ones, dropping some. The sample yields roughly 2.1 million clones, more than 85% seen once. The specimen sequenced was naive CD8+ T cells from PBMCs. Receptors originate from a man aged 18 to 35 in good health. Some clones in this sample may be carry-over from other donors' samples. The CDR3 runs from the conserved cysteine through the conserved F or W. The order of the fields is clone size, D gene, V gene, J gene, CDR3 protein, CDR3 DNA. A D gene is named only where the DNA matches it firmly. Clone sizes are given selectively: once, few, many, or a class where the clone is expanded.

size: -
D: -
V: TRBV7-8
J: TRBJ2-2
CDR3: CASSHLEGTAAGELFF
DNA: TGTGCCAGCAGCCACCTAGAGGGGACTGCCGCCGGGGAGCTGTTTTTT

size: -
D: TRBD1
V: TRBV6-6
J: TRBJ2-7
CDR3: CASIPQGEYEQYF
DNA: TGTGCCAGCATCCCCCAGGGGGAATACGAGCAGTACTTC

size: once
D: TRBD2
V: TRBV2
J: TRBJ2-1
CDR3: CASSETPQRLGLAYNEQFF
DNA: TGTGCCAGCAGTGAGACGCCCCAAAGACTTGGACTAGCCTACAATGAGCAGTTCTTC

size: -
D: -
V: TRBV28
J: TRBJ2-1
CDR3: CASSLPHPYNEQFF
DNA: TGTGCCAGCAGCTTGCCCCACCCCTACAATGAGCAGTTCTTC

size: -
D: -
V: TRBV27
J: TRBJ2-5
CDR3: CASSLMGNGETQYF
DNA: TGTGCCAGCAGTTTGATGGGCAACGGGGAGACCCAGTACTTC

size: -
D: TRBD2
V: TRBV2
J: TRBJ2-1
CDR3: CASSVDMGTKTGNEQFF
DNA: TGTGCCAGCAGTGTGGACATGGGGACTAAGACTGGCAATGAGCAGTTCTTC

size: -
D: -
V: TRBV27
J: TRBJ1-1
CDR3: CASRTDGPNTEAFF
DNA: TGTGCCAGCAGGACCGACGGCCCGAACACTGAAGCTTTCTTT

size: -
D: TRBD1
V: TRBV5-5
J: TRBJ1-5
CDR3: CASSLGSGDRVTFNQPQHF
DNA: TGTGCCAGCAGCTTGGGGTCGGGGGACAGGGTTACGTTCAATCAGCCCCAGCATTTT

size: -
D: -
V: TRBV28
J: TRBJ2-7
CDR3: CASGQGGNEQYF
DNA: TGTGCCAGTGGACAGGGAGGGAACGAGCAGTACTTC

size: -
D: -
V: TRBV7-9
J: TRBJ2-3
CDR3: CASTPVLERQSTDTQYF
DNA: TGTGCCAGCACCCCCGTTCTCGAGCGGCAATCCACAGATACGCAGTATTTT

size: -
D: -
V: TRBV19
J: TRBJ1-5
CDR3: CASRQRGGQPQHF
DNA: TGTGCCAGTAGGCAGCGGGGGGGTCAGCCCCAGCATTTT

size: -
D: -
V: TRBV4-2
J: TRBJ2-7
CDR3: CASSQPEGYEQYF
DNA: TGTGCCAGCAGCCAACCGGAGGGATACGAGCAGTACTTC

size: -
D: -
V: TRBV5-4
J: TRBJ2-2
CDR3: CASSPTGLTGELFF
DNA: TGTGCCAGCAGCCCAACAGGCCTCACCGGGGAGCTGTTTTTT

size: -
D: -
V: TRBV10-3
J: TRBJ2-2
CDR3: CASQGSFANTGELFF
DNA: TGTGCCAGCCAAGGGAGTTTCGCGAACACCGGGGAACTGTTTTTT

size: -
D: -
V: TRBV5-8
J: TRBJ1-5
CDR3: CASSFAGNQPQHF
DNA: TGTGCCAGCAGCTTTGCGGGGAATCAGCCCCAGCATTTT

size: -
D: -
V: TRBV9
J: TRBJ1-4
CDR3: CASSGRNSNEKLFF
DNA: TGTGCCAGCAGCGGGCGGAACAGTAATGAAAAACTGTTTTTT

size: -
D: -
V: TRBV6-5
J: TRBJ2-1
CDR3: CASSYLGLNNEQFF
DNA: TGTGCCAGCAGTTACCTCGGACTTAACAATGAGCAGTTCTTC

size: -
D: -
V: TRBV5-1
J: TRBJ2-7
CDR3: CASGDSAGGEQYF
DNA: TGCGCCAGCGGGGATTCGGCTGGGGGCGAGCAGTACTTC

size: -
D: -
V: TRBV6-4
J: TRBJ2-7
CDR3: CASSEDWTSSYEQYF
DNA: TGTGCCAGCAGCGAGGACTGGACAAGCTCCTACGAGCAGTACTTC

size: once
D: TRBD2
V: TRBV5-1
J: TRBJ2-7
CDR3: CASSWATSGSPYEQYF
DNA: TGCGCCAGCAGCTGGGCGACTAGCGGGTCGCCCTACGAGCAGTACTTC

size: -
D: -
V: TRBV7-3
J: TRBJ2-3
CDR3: CASSLTSGGGTDTQYF
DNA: TGTGCCAGCAGCTTAACGTCCGGTGGGGGTACAGATACGCAGTATTTT

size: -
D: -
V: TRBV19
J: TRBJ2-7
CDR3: CASSIFWGDEQYF
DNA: TGTGCCAGTAGTATTTTTTGGGGAGACGAGCAGTACTTC

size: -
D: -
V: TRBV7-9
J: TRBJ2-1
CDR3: CASSSTYNEQFF
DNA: TGTGCCAGCAGTTCGACCTACAATGAGCAGTTCTTC

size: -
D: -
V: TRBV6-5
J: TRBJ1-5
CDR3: CASSYSNGQPQHF
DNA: TGTGCCAGCAGTTACTCGAATGGGCAGCCCCAGCATTTT

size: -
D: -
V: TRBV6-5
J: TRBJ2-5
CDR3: CASRIQAAEGTQYF
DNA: TGTGCCAGCAGGATTCAGGCTGCGGAAGGGACCCAGTACTTC

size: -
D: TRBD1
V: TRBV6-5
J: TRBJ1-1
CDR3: CATMTGGPGEAFF
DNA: TGTGCCACCATGACAGGGGGCCCTGGTGAAGCTTTCTTT

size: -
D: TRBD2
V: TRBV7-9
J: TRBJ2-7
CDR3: CASSPSGTSEEGWNEQYF
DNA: TGTGCCAGCAGCCCCTCTGGGACTAGCGAGGAGGGTTGGAACGAGCAGTACTTC

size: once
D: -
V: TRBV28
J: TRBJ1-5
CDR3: CASSFRGSQPQHF
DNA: TGTGCCAGCAGTTTCCGGGGGTCTCAGCCCCAGCATTTT

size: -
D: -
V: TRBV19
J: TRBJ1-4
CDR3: CASSIPGKLFF
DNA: TGTGCCAGTAGTATTCCAGGAAAACTGTTTTTT

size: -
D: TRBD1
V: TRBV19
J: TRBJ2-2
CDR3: CASSTGTDTGELFF
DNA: TGTGCCAGTAGTACAGGGACAGACACCGGGGAGCTGTTTTTT

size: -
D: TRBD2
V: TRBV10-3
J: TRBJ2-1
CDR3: CAISGGLAGDDEQFF
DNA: TGTGCCATCAGTGGGGGACTAGCGGGAGACGATGAGCAGTTCTTC